This T cell receptor (beta chain) is from a study of blood T cell repertoires in COVID-19. Study background: Nucleic acid was either cDNA or gDNA, and it came from T cells, B-cell-depleted T cells, or PBMCs.

In the original processing: Amplification with reference gene primers provided the estimates of nucleated cell counts. The data were produced by immunoSEQ multiplex PCR, yet TCRdb's version contains in-frame clones alone and is incomplete. Clone size and the V and J calls come from that table; the DNA yielded D and trimming. This sample has 300,000 to 350,000 clones, with about 90% found just once. Trimming cost V 4 bases and J 4 bases, with 10 bases left between them. The CDR3 covers 13 residues. Looked up from germline, CDR1 is KGHSH and CDR2 is LQKENI. This rearrangement joins TRBV18 to TRBJ1-1; D might be TRBD1 (6 bases). Material: PBMCs or T cells enriched from blood (not recorded which). The receptor was isolated from a woman in her thirties who had recovered from COVID-19. The CDR3 nucleotides are TGTGCCAGCTCACTGAAACAGGGCACTGAAGCTTTCTTT. As protein: CASSLKQGTEAFF.